These 5 T cell receptor beta chains came from one sample sequenced in a study of blood T cell repertoires in COVID-19. Clones were read by immunoSEQ multiplex PCR, and TCRdb kept only the in-frame ones, dropping some. The table includes more than 200,000 clones, approximately 80% detected once. The sample comprised PBMCs or T cells enriched from blood (not recorded which). The receptors were gathered from a man in his fifties or sixties who had recovered from COVID-19.

The chain has TRBV6-5 and TRBJ1-1; TRBD1 aligns across 9 bases. Losses at the gene ends were 6 bases for V and 3 bases for J; bases not matched to a gene: 2. This CDR3 has 13 amino acids. The germline V gene has CDR1 MNHEY and CDR2 SVGAGI. This CDR3 reads CASRGTGYTEAFF. CDR3 nucleotides: TGTGCCAGCAGGGGGACAGGGTACACTGAAGCTTTCTTT.

The chain combines TRBV5-4 with TRBJ2-7, with 9 bases aligning to TRBD1. The CDR3 has 15 residues. Germline-derived CDR1 and CDR2 are SGHNT and YYREEE (reference sequence). Trimming took 1 base from V and 2 from J; bases not matched to a gene: 4. CDR3 nucleotides: TGTGCCAGCAGCTTGTCGGGACAGGGACCCTACGAGCAGTACTTC. Translation: CASSLSGQGPYEQYF.

This chain uses TRBV27 with TRBJ1-1; TRBD1 is a possible D gene (5 bases). This CDR3 has 10 residues. Germline lookup yields CDR1 MNHEY and CDR2 SMNVEV (reference sequence). Trimming cost V 11 bases and J 5 bases, with 9 bases left between them. The CDR3 is CALGGTEAFF. For the CDR3, the DNA is TGTGCCCTCGGGGGGACTGAAGCTTTCTTT.

V and J are TRBV7-2 and TRBJ2-1, with D tentatively TRBD2 (6 bases). Looked up from germline, CDR1 is SGHTA and CDR2 is FQGNSA. V lost 5 bases and J 9 bases, leaving 14 bases between the germline ends. The length of the CDR3 is 13 residues. The CDR3 reads CASSQPSVVEQFF. The CDR3 region has the DNA TGTGCCAGCAGCCAGCCTAGCGTCGTTGAGCAGTTCTTC.

In its sample, this clone was seen a few times. This sequence joins TRBV6-1 and TRBJ2-3, with TRBD2 matching over 8 bases. The length of the CDR3 is 15 residues. Trimming removed 3 bases from V and 1 base from J; junction bases left unmatched: 3. Germline V gives CDR1 MNHNS, CDR2 SASEGT. CDR3 protein: CASSEKTSGTDTQYF. CDR3 nucleotides: TGTGCCAGCAGTGAGAAGACTAGCGGCACAGATACGCAGTATTTT.